The rows below give T cell receptor beta chains drawn from one sample of a study of regulatory T cells in long-lasting Graves disease. Via MiXCR, TCRdb re-called the multiplex PCR reads, giving one row per CDR3 protein. The sample holds hundreds of thousands of distinct CDR3 sequences, 15% to 20% seen once. The data were also submitted as part of a second study, on T cells in Graves' hyperthyroidism and ophthalmopathy.

The sample in question was peripheral blood mononuclear cells (PBMCs), obtained at new diagnosis, from a patient treated with antithyroid drugs. Every receptor here comes from a woman in her thirties with Graves disease. CDR3s include the opening cysteine and the closing phenylalanine or tryptophan. Fields, in order: V gene, D gene, clone size, J gene, CDR3 DNA, CDR3 protein. A D gene is named only where the DNA matches it firmly. Clone sizes are given selectively: once, few, many, or a class where the clone is expanded.

TRBV7-2	.	many	TRBJ2-1	TGTGCCAGCAGCTTAATAGGGGGGACCTCCTACAATGAGCAGTTCTTC	CASSLIGGTSYNEQFF
TRBV10-2	TRBD1	few	TRBJ2-7	TGCGCCAGCAGTGAACAGGGGGCCGTCGAGCAGTACTTC	CASSEQGAVEQYF
TRBV9	TRBD1	.	TRBJ1-4	TGTGCCAGCAGCGTACAGAGAGAAGTGGACAGGGGGAGTGAAAAACTGTTTTTT	CASSVQREVDRGSEKLFF
TRBV3-1	.	few	TRBJ1-3	TGTGCCAGCGTTCAGGCCCCTGGAAACACCATATATTTT	CASVQAPGNTIYF
TRBV7-8	TRBD1	few	TRBJ2-5	TGTGCCAGCTATTACCCGGGACAGCAGCAAGAGACCCAGTACTTC	CASYYPGQQQETQYF
TRBV20-1	.	many	TRBJ2-5	TGCAGTGCTACGAGAGCCCAAGAGACCCAGTACTTC	CSATRAQETQYF
TRBV10-2	TRBD1	.	TRBJ1-3	TGCGCCAGCACTGAAAAAGTCGGGACAGCTGGAAACACCATATATTTT	CASTEKVGTAGNTIYF
TRBV9	.	few	TRBJ1-1	TGTGCCAGCAGCAAGGGGGATACGCGTGGGAACACTGAAGCTTTCTTT	CASSKGDTRGNTEAFF
TRBV12-3/TRBV12-4	TRBD2	.	TRBJ2-7	TGTGCCAGCAGCCAATTGCCTAGCGGGGGCTACGAGCAGTACTTC	CASSQLPSGGYEQYF
TRBV9	TRBD1	few	TRBJ2-1	TGTGCCAGCAGCAAAACCGGGACAGGGGTCTCCAATGAGCAGTTCTTC	CASSKTGTGVSNEQFF